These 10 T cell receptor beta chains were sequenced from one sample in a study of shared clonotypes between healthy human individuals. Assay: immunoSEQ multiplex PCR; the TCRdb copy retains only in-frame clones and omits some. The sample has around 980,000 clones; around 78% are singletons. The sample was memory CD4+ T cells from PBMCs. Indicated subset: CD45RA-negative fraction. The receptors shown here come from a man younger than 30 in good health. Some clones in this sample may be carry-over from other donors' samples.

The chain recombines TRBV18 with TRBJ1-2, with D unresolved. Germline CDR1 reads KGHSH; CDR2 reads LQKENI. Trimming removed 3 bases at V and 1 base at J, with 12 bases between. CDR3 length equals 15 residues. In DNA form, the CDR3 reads TGTGCCAGCTCACCTTCCCAGGAAGTTAACTATGGCTACACCTTC. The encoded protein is CASSPSQEVNYGYTF. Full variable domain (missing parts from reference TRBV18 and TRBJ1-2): NAGVMQNPRHLVRRRGQEARLRCSPMKGHSHVYWYRQLPEEGLKFMVYLQKENIIDESGMPKERFSAEFPKEGPSILRIQQVVRGDSAAYFCASSPSQEVNYGYTFGSGTRLTVV.

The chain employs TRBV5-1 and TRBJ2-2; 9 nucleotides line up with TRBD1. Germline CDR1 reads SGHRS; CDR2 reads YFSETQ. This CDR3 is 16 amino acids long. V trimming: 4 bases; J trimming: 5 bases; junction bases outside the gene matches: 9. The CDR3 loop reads CASSQGQGGGTGELFF. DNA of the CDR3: TGCGCCAGCAGCCAGGGACAGGGCGGGGGAACCGGGGAGCTGTTTTTT.

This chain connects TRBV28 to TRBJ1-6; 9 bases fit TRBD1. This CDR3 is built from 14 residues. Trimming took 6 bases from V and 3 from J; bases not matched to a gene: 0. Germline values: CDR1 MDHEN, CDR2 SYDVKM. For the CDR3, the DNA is TGTGCCAGCAGGACAGGGGGCTATAATTCACCCCTCCACTTT. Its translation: CASRTGGYNSPLHF.

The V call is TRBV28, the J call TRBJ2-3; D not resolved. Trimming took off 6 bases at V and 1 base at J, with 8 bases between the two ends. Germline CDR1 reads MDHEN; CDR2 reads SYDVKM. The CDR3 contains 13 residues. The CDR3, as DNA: TGTGCCAGCAGAAGGATGGGCACAGATACGCAGTATTTT. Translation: CASRRMGTDTQYF.

The CDR3 is CASSGRITSGNTIYF. CDR3 sequence (DNA): TGTGCCAGCAGCGGAAGGATTACCTCTGGAAACACCATATATTTT. This chain connects TRBV9 to TRBJ1-3; D is uncertain. This CDR3 spans 15 amino acids. The germline V gene encodes CDR1 SGDLS and CDR2 YYNGEE. Deletions cut 3 bases from V and 0 bases from J, with 10 bases between. The full variable domain, in which reference TRBV9 and TRBJ1-3 provide the parts outside the CDR3, is DSGVTQTPKHLITATGQRVTLRCSPRSGDLSVYWYQQSLDQGLQFLIQYYNGEERAKGNILERFSAQQFPDLHSELNLSSLELGDSALYFCASSGRITSGNTIYFGEGSWLTVV.

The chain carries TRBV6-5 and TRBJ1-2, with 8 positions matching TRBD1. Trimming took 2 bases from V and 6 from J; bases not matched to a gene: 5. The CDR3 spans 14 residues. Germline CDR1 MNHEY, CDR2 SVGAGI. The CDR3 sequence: CASSYLDRVDGYTF. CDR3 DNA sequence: TGTGCCAGCAGTTACCTGGACAGGGTAGATGGCTACACCTTC.

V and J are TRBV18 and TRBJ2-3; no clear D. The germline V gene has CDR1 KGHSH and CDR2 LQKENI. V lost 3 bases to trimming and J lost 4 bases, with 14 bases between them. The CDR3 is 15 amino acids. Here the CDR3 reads CASSPALIAADTQYF. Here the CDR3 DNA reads TGTGCCAGCTCACCGGCGTTGATAGCCGCAGATACGCAGTATTTT.

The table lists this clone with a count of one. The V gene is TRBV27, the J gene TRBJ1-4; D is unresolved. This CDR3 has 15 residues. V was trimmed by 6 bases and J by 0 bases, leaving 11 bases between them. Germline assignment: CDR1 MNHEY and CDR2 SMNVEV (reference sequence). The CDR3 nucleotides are TGTGCCAGCAGCTATGGGAGTTCAACTAATGAAAAACTGTTTTTT. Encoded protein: CASSYGSSTNEKLFF.

CDR3 sequence: CASSQPDRGTRNQPQHF. The DNA of the CDR3 is TGTGCCAGCAGCCAGCCGGACAGGGGAACGCGCAATCAGCCCCAGCATTTT. The genes are TRBV4-2 and TRBJ1-5, with 9 nucleotides matching TRBD1. The junction had 8 bases not matched to a gene; V was cut back by 3 bases and J by 2 bases. The CDR3 runs to 17 residues. Per the germline V gene, CDR1 is LGHNA and CDR2 is YNFKEQ.

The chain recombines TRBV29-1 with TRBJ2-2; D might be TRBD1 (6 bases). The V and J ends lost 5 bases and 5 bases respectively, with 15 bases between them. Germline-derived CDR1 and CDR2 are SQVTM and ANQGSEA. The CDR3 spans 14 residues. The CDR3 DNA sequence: TGCAGCGTTAAGAACGAGGGGGAAACCGGGGAGCTGTTTTTT. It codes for CSVKNEGETGELFF.